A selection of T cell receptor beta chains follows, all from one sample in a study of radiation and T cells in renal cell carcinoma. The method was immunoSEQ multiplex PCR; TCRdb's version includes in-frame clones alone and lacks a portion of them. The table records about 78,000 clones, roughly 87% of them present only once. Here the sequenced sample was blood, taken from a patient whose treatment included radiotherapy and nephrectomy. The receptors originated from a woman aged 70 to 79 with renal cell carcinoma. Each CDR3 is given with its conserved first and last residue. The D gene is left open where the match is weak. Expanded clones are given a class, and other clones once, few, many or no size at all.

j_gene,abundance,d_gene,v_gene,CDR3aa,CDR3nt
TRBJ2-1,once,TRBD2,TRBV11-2,CASSLELAGGLKVEQFF,TGTGCCAGCAGCTTAGAGCTAGCGGGGGGCCTAAAAGTTGAGCAGTTCTTC
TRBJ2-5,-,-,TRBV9,CASNGPTGETQYF,TGTGCCAGCAACGGCCCGACGGGAGAGACCCAGTACTTC
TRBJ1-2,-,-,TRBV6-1,CASTYQGSLYGYTF,TGTGCCAGCACCTATCAGGGATCCCTCTATGGCTACACCTTC
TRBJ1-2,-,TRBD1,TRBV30,CAWSPGQGRGYTF,TGTGCCTGGAGCCCGGGACAGGGACGTGGCTACACCTTC
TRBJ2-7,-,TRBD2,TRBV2,CASSEVGTGGDEQYF,TGTGCCAGCAGTGAAGTCGGGACGGGGGGTGACGAGCAGTACTTC
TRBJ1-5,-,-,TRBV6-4,CAIRTFKDSNQPQHF,TGTGCCATCCGGACGTTCAAGGATAGCAATCAGCCCCAGCATTTT
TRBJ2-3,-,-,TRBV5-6,CASSPERGDTQYF,TGTGCCAGCAGCCCCGAACGGGGCGATACGCAGTATTTT
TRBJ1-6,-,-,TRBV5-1,CASSLGQGLGSPLHF,TGCGCCAGCAGCTTGGGGCAGGGATTAGGTTCACCCCTCCACTTT
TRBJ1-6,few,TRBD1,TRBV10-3,CAISEWGQGSSPLHF,TGTGCCATCAGTGAGTGGGGACAGGGAAGTTCACCCCTCCACTTT
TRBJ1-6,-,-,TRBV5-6,CASRIGVLGSPLHF,TGTGCCAGCAGGATAGGGGTTCTCGGTTCACCCCTCCACTTT
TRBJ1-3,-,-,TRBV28,CASSWGRPGNTIYF,TGTGCCAGCAGTTGGGGGAGGCCTGGAAACACCATATATTTT
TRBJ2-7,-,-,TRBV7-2,CASNPGGQGHFYEQYF,TGTGCCAGCAACCCAGGGGGGCAGGGTCACTTCTACGAGCAGTACTTC
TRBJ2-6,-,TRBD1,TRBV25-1,CASSQGGTGRHVLTF,TGTGCCAGCAGTCAAGGGGGGACAGGGCGACACGTCCTGACTTTC
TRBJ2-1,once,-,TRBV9,CASTNYQGGALYNEQFF,TGTGCCAGCACCAACTATCAAGGGGGGGCACTCTACAATGAGCAGTTCTTC
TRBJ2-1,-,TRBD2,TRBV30,CAWSGKAGLNWNEQFF,TGTGCCTGGAGCGGGAAAGCGGGGTTAAACTGGAATGAGCAGTTCTTC
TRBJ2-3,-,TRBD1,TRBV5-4,CATRTGSTDTQYF,TGTGCCACCCGGACAGGAAGCACAGATACGCAGTATTTT
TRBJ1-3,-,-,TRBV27,CASSYAANSGNTIYF,TGTGCCAGCAGTTATGCAGCGAACTCTGGAAACACCATATATTTT
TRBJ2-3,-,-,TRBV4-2,CASSQDYRTDTQYF,TGTGCCAGCAGCCAAGATTATCGGACAGATACGCAGTATTTT
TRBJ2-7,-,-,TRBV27,CASSSTGTYTYEQYF,TGTGCCAGCAGTTCCACCGGGACTTACACCTACGAGCAGTACTTC
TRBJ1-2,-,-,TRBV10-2,CASSEVVGEPKSNGYTF,TGCGCCAGCAGTGAGGTAGTGGGGGAGCCAAAATCCAATGGCTACACCTTC
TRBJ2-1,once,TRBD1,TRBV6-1,CASSEGQSSYNEQFF,TGTGCCAGCAGTGAGGGACAGAGCTCCTACAATGAGCAGTTCTTC
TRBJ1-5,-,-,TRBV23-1,CASNEDQGWNQPQHF,TGCGCCAGCAATGAGGACCAGGGATGGAATCAGCCCCAGCATTTT
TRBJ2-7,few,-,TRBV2,CASSEGGGRSYEQYF,TGTGCCAGCAGTGAAGGAGGGGGTAGATCCTACGAGCAGTACTTC
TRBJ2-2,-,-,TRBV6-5,CASTLRWGGSGELFF,TGTGCCAGCACCCTCCGGTGGGGGGGCTCCGGGGAGCTGTTTTTT
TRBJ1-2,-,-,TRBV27,CASSFQQNREAGGYTF,TGTGCCAGCAGTTTCCAGCAAAACAGGGAGGCGGGTGGCTACACCTTC
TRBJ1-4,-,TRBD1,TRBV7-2,CASRPDRVDEKLFF,TGTGCCAGCAGACCGGACAGGGTAGATGAAAAACTGTTTTTT
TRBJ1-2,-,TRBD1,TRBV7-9,CASSLDRTGARYGYTF,TGTGCCAGCAGCTTAGACAGGACAGGGGCTCGGTATGGCTACACCTTC
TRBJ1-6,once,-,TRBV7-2,CASSFMSSYNSPLHF,TGTGCCAGCAGCTTTATGAGCTCCTATAATTCACCCCTCCACTTT
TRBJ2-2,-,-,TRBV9,CASSVGVSGKVHGELFF,TGTGCCAGCAGCGTAGGTGTGTCGGGGAAGGTTCACGGGGAGCTGTTTTTT
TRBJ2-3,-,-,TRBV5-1,CASSLEGRGLYTQYF,TGCGCCAGCAGCTTGGAAGGCAGGGGATTGTATACGCAGTATTTT
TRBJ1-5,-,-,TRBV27,CASSFLTGPDQPQHF,TGTGCCAGCAGTTTCCTCACAGGTCCAGATCAGCCCCAGCATTTT
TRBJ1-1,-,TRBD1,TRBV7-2,CASSLQTGEGTEAFF,TGTGCCAGCAGCTTACAGACAGGGGAGGGCACTGAAGCTTTCTTT
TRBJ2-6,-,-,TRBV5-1,CASSPEGRATSGANVLTF,TGCGCCAGCAGCCCGGAGGGCAGGGCGACCTCTGGGGCCAACGTCCTGACTTTC
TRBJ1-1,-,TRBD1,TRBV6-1,CASSHRGGNTEAFF,TGTGCCAGCAGTCACAGGGGGGGGAACACTGAAGCTTTCTTT
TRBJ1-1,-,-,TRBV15,CATSRDITGAFF,TGTGCCACCAGCAGAGATATTACGGGAGCTTTCTTT
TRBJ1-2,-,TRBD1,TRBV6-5,CASSYDRAYGYTF,TGTGCCAGCAGTTACGACAGGGCCTATGGCTACACCTTC
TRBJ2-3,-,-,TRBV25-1,CASSEGTHTDTQYF,TGTGCCAGCAGTGAAGGGACACACACAGATACGCAGTATTTT
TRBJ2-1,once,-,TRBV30,CAWSVSDPYNEQFF,TGTGCCTGGAGTGTGTCAGACCCCTACAATGAGCAGTTCTTC
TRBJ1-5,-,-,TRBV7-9,CASSFESLWPQHF,TGTGCCAGCAGCTTTGAGAGCTTGTGGCCCCAGCATTTT
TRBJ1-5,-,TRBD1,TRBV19,CASSGTGLGQPQHF,TGTGCCAGTAGTGGGACAGGGTTGGGTCAGCCCCAGCATTTT
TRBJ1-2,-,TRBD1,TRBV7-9,CASSKSPGQGYGYTF,TGTGCCAGCAGCAAGTCCCCGGGACAGGGCTATGGCTACACCTTC